This T cell receptor (beta chain) came from a study of cytomegalovirus exposure and HLA in healthy donors. This clone has only one observation. Here immunoSEQ multiplex PCR was the method, and the copy in TCRdb shows in-frame clones only, minus some. The sample consists of around 300,000 clones, 80% to 90% of them appearing once. The sequence derives from a woman younger than 35 in good health and CMV-seronegative. Source material: PBMCs.

The CDR3 nucleotides are TGCAGCGTTCCCAGGGCCCCGTGGGGTGAAAAACTGTTTTTT. Encoded protein: CSVPRAPWGEKLFF. This chain connects TRBV29-1 to TRBJ1-4; tentative D call: TRBD1 (5 bases). Between the trimmed V and J ends, which lost 5 bases and 7 bases, there was a span of 17 bases. The germline CDR1 and CDR2 sequences are SQVTM and ANQGSEA. The CDR3 length is 14 residues.